This TCR beta chain was observed in a study of blood T cell repertoires in COVID-19. The overall study: Samples taken during acute and convalescent COVID-19 were collected in the United States, Italy and Spain.

The protocol was immunoSEQ multiplex PCR, while the TCRdb copy is restricted to in-frame clones and leaves out a portion. The top ten clones hold about 3.9% of a sample with about 220,000 clones, roughly 85% of them seen once. The V and J ends lost 4 bases and 7 bases respectively, with 14 bases between them. Germline CDR1 is MDHEN and CDR2 is SYDVKM. The CDR3 length is 14 residues. The sequence came from a woman older than 75 with acute or convalescent COVID-19. V is TRBV28 and J is TRBJ1-5, with D hard to call. Sequences were obtained from peripheral blood. CDR3 coding DNA: TGTGCCAGCAGTTCCGGGGTCCGGGTGCAGCCCCAGCATTTT. The encoded protein is CASSSGVRVQPQHF. Based on the CDR3 plus reference TRBV28 and TRBJ1-5, the full variable domain is DVKVTQSSRYLVKRTGEKVFLECVQDMDHENMFWYRQDPGLGLRLIYFSYDVKMKEKGDIPEGYSVSREKKERFSLILESASTNQTSMYLCASSSGVRVQPQHFGDGTRLSIL.